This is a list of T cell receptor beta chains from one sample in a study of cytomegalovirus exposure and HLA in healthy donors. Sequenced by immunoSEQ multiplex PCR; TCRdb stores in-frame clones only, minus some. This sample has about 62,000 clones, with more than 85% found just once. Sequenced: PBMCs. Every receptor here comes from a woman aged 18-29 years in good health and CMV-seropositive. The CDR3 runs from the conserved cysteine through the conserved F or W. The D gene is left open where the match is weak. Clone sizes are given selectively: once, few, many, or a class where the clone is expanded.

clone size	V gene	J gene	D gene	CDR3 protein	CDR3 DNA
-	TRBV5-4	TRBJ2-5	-	CASGFMGGGETQYF	TGTGCTAGCGGTTTTATGGGAGGGGGAGAGACCCAGTACTTC
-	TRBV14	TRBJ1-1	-	CASSQDWGVGDTEAFF	TGTGCCAGCAGCCAAGATTGGGGGGTTGGGGACACTGAAGCTTTCTTT
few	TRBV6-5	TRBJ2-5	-	CASTWTQTGTQYF	TGTGCCAGCACCTGGACTCAAACCGGGACCCAGTACTTC
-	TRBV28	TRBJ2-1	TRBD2	CASETSKRGIYNEQFF	TGTGCCAGCGAAACCTCTAAGCGGGGGATATACAATGAGCAGTTCTTC
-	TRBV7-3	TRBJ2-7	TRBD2	CASSLLAGSSYEQYF	TGTGCCAGCAGCTTATTAGCGGGTAGCTCCTACGAGCAGTACTTC
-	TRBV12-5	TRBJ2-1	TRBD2	CASGSPPTSGGLTRYNEQFF	TGTGCTAGTGGTTCCCCGCCGACTAGCGGGGGATTGACTAGGTACAATGAGCAGTTCTTC
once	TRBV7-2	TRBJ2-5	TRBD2	CASSLRPPASGGGETQYF	TGTGCCAGCAGCTTACGCCCCCCGGCTAGCGGGGGTGGCGAGACCCAGTACTTC
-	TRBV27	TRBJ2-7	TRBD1	CASSPRQGNYEQYF	TGTGCCAGCAGTCCGAGACAGGGTAACTACGAGCAGTACTTC
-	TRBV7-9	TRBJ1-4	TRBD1	CASSFPLNRGTEKLFF	TGTGCCAGCAGCTTCCCCCTGAACAGGGGTACTGAAAAACTGTTTTTT
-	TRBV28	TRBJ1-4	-	CASSFRVREKLFF	TGTGCCAGCAGTTTCAGGGTTAGGGAAAAACTGTTTTTT
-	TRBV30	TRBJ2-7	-	CAWSVELGQLYEQYF	TGTGCCTGGAGTGTCGAGCTAGGACAGTTATACGAGCAGTACTTC
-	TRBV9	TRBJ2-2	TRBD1	CASSARTGAMTGELFF	TGTGCCAGCAGCGCCCGGACAGGAGCTATGACCGGGGAGCTGTTTTTT
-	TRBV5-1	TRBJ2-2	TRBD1	CASRQGTGVDTGELFF	TGCGCCAGCAGGCAGGGGACAGGGGTGGACACCGGGGAGCTGTTTTTT
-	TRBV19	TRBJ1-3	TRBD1	CASRPGQVAGNTIYF	TGTGCCAGTAGGCCGGGACAGGTCGCAGGAAACACCATATATTTT
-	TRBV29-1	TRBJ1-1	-	CSVVPITEAFF	TGCAGCGTTGTTCCCATTACTGAAGCTTTCTTT
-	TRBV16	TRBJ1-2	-	CASSRYESGGVGYGYTF	TGTGCCAGCAGCCGCTATGAATCGGGGGGTGTCGGCTATGGCTACACCTTC
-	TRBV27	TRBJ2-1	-	CASSQNYNEQFF	TGTGCCAGCAGTCAAAACTACAATGAGCAGTTCTTC
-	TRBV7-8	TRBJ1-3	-	CASSFDSHTIYF	TGTGCCAGCAGCTTCGACAGCCACACCATATATTTT
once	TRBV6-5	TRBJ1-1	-	CASSYSIDRGKAFF	TGTGCCAGCAGTTACTCGATCGACCGGGGAAAGGCTTTCTTT
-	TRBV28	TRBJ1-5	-	CASNSEAQGKRQPQHF	TGTGCCAGCAACTCGGAGGCCCAGGGGAAGAGGCAGCCCCAGCATTTT
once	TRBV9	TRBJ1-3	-	CASSGGPGNTIYF	TGTGCCAGCAGCGGCGGGCCCGGAAACACCATATATTTT
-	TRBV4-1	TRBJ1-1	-	CASSRRQASPEAFF	TGCGCCAGCAGCCGAAGACAAGCCTCACCTGAAGCTTTCTTT
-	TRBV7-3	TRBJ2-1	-	CASSLNRVGNEQFF	TGTGCCAGCAGCTTAAACAGGGTGGGCAATGAGCAGTTCTTC
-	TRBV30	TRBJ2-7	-	CAWKRPGSTYEQYF	TGTGCCTGGAAACGTCCGGGTTCCACCTACGAGCAGTACTTC
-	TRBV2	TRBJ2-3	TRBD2	CASLAGGKADTQYF	TGCGCGTCCCTAGCGGGGGGTAAGGCAGATACGCAGTATTTT
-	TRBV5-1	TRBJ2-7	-	CASSLEPGLNKQYF	TGCGCCAGCAGCTTGGAGCCAGGGCTAAACAAGCAGTACTTC
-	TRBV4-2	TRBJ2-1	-	CASSQGRLYRSGSYNEQFF	TGTGCCAGCAGCCAAGGGCGATTGTATAGGAGTGGCTCCTACAATGAGCAGTTCTTC
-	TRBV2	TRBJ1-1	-	CASRLTEAFF	TGTGCCAGCAGGCTAACTGAAGCTTTCTTT
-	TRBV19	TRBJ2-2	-	CASSMGLRSHTGELFF	TGTGCCAGTAGTATGGGACTCCGATCCCACACCGGGGAGCTGTTTTTT
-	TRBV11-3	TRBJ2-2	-	CASSQMRAGELFF	TGTGCCAGCAGTCAAATGAGGGCCGGGGAGCTGTTTTTT
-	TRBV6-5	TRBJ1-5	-	CASSRGLLQPQHF	TGTGCCAGCAGTAGGGGTTTGCTTCAGCCCCAGCATTTT
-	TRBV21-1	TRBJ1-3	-	CASSKGGGYGNTIYF	TGTGCCAGCAGCAAAGGGGGAGGCTACGGAAACACCATATATTTT
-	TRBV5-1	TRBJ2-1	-	CASSLNRYNEQFF	TGCGCCAGCAGCTTGAACAGGTACAATGAGCAGTTCTTC
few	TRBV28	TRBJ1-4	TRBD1	CASSKSDRGEKLFF	TGTGCCAGCAGCAAATCGGACAGGGGGGAAAAACTGTTTTTT
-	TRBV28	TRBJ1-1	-	CASSFSIAGVNTEAFF	TGTGCCAGCAGTTTCTCGATCGCCGGAGTGAACACTGAAGCTTTCTTT
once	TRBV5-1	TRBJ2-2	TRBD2	CASNDPSSGQNTGELFF	TGCGCCAGCAACGACCCGTCTAGCGGTCAGAACACCGGGGAGCTGTTTTTT
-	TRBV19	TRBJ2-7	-	CASSIGDFKTYEQYF	TGTGCCAGTAGTATAGGCGACTTTAAAACCTACGAGCAGTACTTC
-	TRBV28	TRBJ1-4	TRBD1	CASSADRGTTNEKLFF	TGTGCCAGCAGTGCCGACAGGGGGACCACTAATGAAAAACTGTTTTTT
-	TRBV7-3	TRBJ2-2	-	CASSYTSGDTGELFF	TGTGCCAGCAGCTATACATCAGGCGACACCGGGGAGCTGTTTTTT
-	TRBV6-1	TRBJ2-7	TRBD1	CASRWTGNYEQYF	TGTGCCAGCCGATGGACAGGCAACTACGAGCAGTACTTC
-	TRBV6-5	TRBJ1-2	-	CASSYDPTDSYGYTF	TGTGCCAGCAGTTACGACCCGACAGACTCCTATGGCTACACCTTC
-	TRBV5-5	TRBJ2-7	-	CASSLEDLYSYEQYF	TGTGCCAGCAGCTTAGAGGACTTGTATTCCTACGAGCAGTACTTC
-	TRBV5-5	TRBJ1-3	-	CASSSGRQSGNTIYF	TGTGCCAGCAGCTCAGGTCGGCAGTCTGGAAACACCATATATTTT
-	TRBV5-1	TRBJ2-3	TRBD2	CASSLGLGLTSETSTDTQYF	TGCGCCAGCAGCTTGGGGTTGGGTCTGACTAGCGAGACTAGCACAGATACGCAGTATTTT
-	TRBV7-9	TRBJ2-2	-	CASSPHSGAGELFF	TGTGCCAGCAGCCCCCATTCGGGGGCCGGGGAGCTGTTTTTT
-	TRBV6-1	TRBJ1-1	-	CASSGGGGRAFF	TGTGCCAGCAGTGGAGGGGGGGGGAGAGCTTTCTTT
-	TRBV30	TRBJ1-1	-	CACNRGLGAEAFF	TGTGCCTGTAACCGGGGTCTGGGCGCTGAAGCTTTCTTT
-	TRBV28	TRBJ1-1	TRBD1	CASSLKDRAANTEAFF	TGTGCCAGCAGCCTAAAAGACAGGGCTGCGAACACTGAAGCTTTCTTT
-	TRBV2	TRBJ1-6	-	CASSGEVQLSHF	TGTGCCAGCAGTGGGGAGGTTCAGTTATCCCACTTT
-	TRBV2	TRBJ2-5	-	CASKGGEQETQYF	TGTGCCAGCAAAGGGGGGGAGCAAGAGACCCAGTACTTC